The 30 T cell receptor beta chains below were found in one sample sequenced in a study of blood T cell repertoires in COVID-19. Measured with immunoSEQ multiplex PCR; TCRdb has only the in-frame clones, and not every one. The sample consists of 120,000 to 150,000 clones, roughly 84% of them appearing once. Input material: peripheral blood. These receptors came from a human donor with acute or convalescent COVID-19. The donor label of this sample is uncertain.

This clone was observed a handful of times. The rearrangement uses TRBV4-3 and TRBJ2-1; D might be TRBD2 (6 bases). Trimming pared 0 bases from V and 5 bases from J, leaving 17 bases between. The CDR3 consists of 17 residues. Germline V gene data show CDR1 as LGHNA and CDR2 as YSLEER. In nucleotides, the CDR3 is TGCGCCAGCAGCCAAGATCCCGGGGGAGCGGAGAACAATGAGCAGTTCTTC. Translating gives CASSQDPGGAENNEQFF.

The chain joins TRBV4-3 to TRBJ2-7, with D uncertain. Per the germline V gene, CDR1 is LGHNA and CDR2 is YSLEER. There are 15 residues in the CDR3. Trimming removed 0 bases at V and 0 bases at J, with 9 bases between. In DNA form, the CDR3 reads TGCGCCAGCAGCCAAGACAGAGGTCGCTCCTACGAGCAGTACTTC. Protein: CASSQDRGRSYEQYF.

This chain links TRBV5-5 with TRBJ1-5; D ambiguous. The CDR3 extends over 15 amino acids. Looked up from germline, CDR1 is SGHKS and CDR2 is YYEKEE (reference sequence). Trimming cost V 1 base and J 0 bases, with 8 bases left between them. The CDR3 DNA sequence: TGTGCCAGCAGCTTGCGGGTCGATAGCAATCAGCCCCAGCATTTT. It codes for CASSLRVDSNQPQHF.

J is TRBJ2-7 and V is TRBV3-1 (or the pseudogene TRBV3-2), with a possible D match to TRBD1 (6 bases). The germline V and J ends were trimmed by 2 bases and 6 bases, with 17 bases remaining between them. Germline V gives CDR1 LGHDT, CDR2 YNNKEL (reference sequence). The CDR3 consists of 15 residues. CDR3 sequence: CASSQPDRLGAEQYF. The CDR3 DNA is TGTGCCAGCAGCCAACCTGACAGGCTCGGGGCCGAGCAGTACTTC.

As concerns this clone: Within the sample, other DNA sequences also encode this same CDR3. The V gene is TRBV7-2, the J gene TRBJ2-5; D unresolved. This CDR3 has 11 amino acids. Looked up from germline, CDR1 is SGHTA and CDR2 is FQGNSA. Trimming removed 5 bases at V and 1 base at J, with 2 bases between. CDR3: CASSLQETQYF. The CDR3 DNA reads TGTGCCAGCAGCCTCCAAGAGACCCAGTACTTC.

The CDR3: CASSLASGRGEQYV. The CDR3 bases are TGTGCCAGCAGTTTGGCTAGCGGGAGGGGGGAGCAGTACGTC. The chain recombines TRBV28 with TRBJ2-7; TRBD2 matches at 12 bases. J lost 7 bases, V lost 3 bases, and 4 bases had no gene match. This CDR3 has 14 amino acids. Germline lookup yields CDR1 MDHEN and CDR2 SYDVKM.

J is TRBJ1-5 and V is TRBV6-6, with D possibly TRBD1 on 6 matching bases. V lost 6 bases, J lost 9 bases, and 12 bases lay in between. The CDR3 totals 12 residues. Germline CDR1 and CDR2: MNHNY and SVGAGI (reference sequence). CDR3 DNA: TGTGCCAGCAGACAGGGTAAAGGGCCCCAGCATTTT. Protein product: CASRQGKGPQHF.

The sample holds one count of this clone. This sequence joins TRBV11-3 and TRBJ1-3, with TRBD1 identical over 8 bases. The junction had 3 bases not matched to a gene; V was cut back by 1 base and J by 1 base. Germline V gives CDR1 SGHNT, CDR2 YENEEA. The CDR3 extends over 16 amino acids. The CDR3 bases are TGTGCCAGCAGCTTAGCGGGACAGGATTCTGGAAACACCATATATTTT. Its protein product is CASSLAGQDSGNTIYF.

The CDR3 loop reads CATSRDLRGEAFF. The CDR3 bases are TGTGCCACCAGCAGAGACTTGCGAGGTGAAGCTTTCTTT. The chain uses TRBV15 and TRBJ1-1; D gene uncertain. Germline V gene sequence: CDR1 LNHNV, CDR2 YYDKDF (reference sequence). Trimming pared 0 bases from V and 7 bases from J, leaving 9 bases between. The CDR3 sequence is 13 residues long.

The chain couples TRBV28 to TRBJ1-2, with 9 bases that match TRBD1. Germline loops: CDR1 MDHEN, CDR2 SYDVKM. The trim removed 6 bases at V and 8 bases at J, leaving 7 bases unmatched. This CDR3 comprises 13 residues. CDR3 region: CASSPRQGGGYTF. Written as DNA, the CDR3 is TGTGCCAGCAGCCCTAGACAGGGGGGGGGCTACACCTTC.

The V gene is TRBV11-3, the J gene TRBJ2-3; TRBD2 agrees at 10 bases. J gave up 1 base and V 5 bases, and 3 bases lay outside the gene matches. The germline CDR1 and CDR2 sequences are SGHNT and YENEEA. The CDR3 sequence is 15 residues long. The CDR3 sequence is CASSPSGSGTDTQYF. The DNA of the CDR3 is TGTGCCAGCAGCCCTAGCGGGAGCGGCACAGATACGCAGTATTTT.

V gene TRBV28 combines with J gene TRBJ1-1, with 8 positions matching TRBD1. V lost 5 bases and J lost 4; bases outside the gene matches: 12. The CDR3 is 16 amino acids. The germline V gene encodes CDR1 MDHEN and CDR2 SYDVKM. For the CDR3, the DNA is TGTGCCAGCAGTATACAGGGGGGGGGAGTTAGCACTGAAGCTTTCTTT. This encodes CASSIQGGGVSTEAFF.

The chain combines TRBV7-2 with TRBJ2-2; 10 positions match TRBD2. In germline, CDR1 is SGHTA, CDR2 FQGNSA. This CDR3 is 15 amino acids long. V shed 5 bases and J 4 bases; nucleotides not matched to a gene: 4. CDR3 nucleotides: TGTGCCAGCAGCACCCTAGCGGGGGCCACCGGGGAGCTGTTTTTT. This sequence encodes CASSTLAGATGELFF.

The V call is TRBV28, the J call TRBJ1-5, with D perhaps TRBD1 (6 bases). V lost 2 bases to trimming and J lost 0 bases, with 17 bases between them. This CDR3 spans 18 amino acids. Germline values: CDR1 MDHEN, CDR2 SYDVKM. CDR3 in amino acids: CASSLRRGPPYSNQPQHF. As DNA, the CDR3 is TGTGCCAGCAGTTTACGGCGGGGGCCCCCTTATAGCAATCAGCCCCAGCATTTT.

This sequence joins TRBV6-6 and TRBJ1-2; TRBD1 matches at 9 bases. Germline loops: CDR1 MNHNY, CDR2 SVGAGI (reference sequence). CDR3 size: 16 residues. The ends lost 5 bases at V and 4 bases at J; junction bases unmatched: 11. CDR3 in amino acids: CASSPLRTGASYGYTF. The CDR3, as DNA: TGTGCCAGCAGTCCACTACGGACAGGGGCCAGCTATGGCTACACCTTC.

The chain has TRBV3-1 (or the pseudogene TRBV3-2) and TRBJ1-1; D is uncertain. V lost 1 base, J lost 5 bases, and 14 bases lay in between. The CDR3 spans 15 residues. Germline CDR1 is LGHDT and CDR2 is YNNKEL (reference sequence). The CDR3 is CASSQGGGSRTEAFF. The CDR3 DNA sequence: TGTGCCAGCAGCCAAGGAGGAGGGTCTAGGACTGAAGCTTTCTTT.

The chain carries TRBV28 and TRBJ2-3; 10 positions agree with TRBD2. This CDR3 region has 15 residues. Germline assignment: CDR1 MDHEN and CDR2 SYDVKM. J gave up 4 bases and V 9 bases, and 10 bases lay outside the gene matches. Here the CDR3 DNA reads TGTGCCAGTGGGGGGAGCGGGGGGGCTCCAGATACGCAGTATTTT. As protein: CASGGSGGAPDTQYF.

V gene TRBV19 combines with J gene TRBJ1-2, with D uncertain. V was trimmed by 6 bases and J by 2 bases, leaving 13 bases between them. This CDR3 has 14 residues. The V gene's germline CDR1 is LNHDA and CDR2 SQIVND (reference sequence). The CDR3 DNA follows: TGTGCCAGTAGGGGCAGTCGTTCGAACTATGGCTACACCTTC. The encoded protein is CASRGSRSNYGYTF.

V is TRBV2 and J is TRBJ2-1; D call uncertain. Trimming took 5 bases from V and 3 from J, leaving 5 bases between them. This CDR3 comprises 12 residues. CDR1 is SNHLY, CDR2 FYNNEI, per germline. CDR3 region: CASSLVYNEQFF. Written as DNA, the CDR3 is TGTGCCAGCAGTCTAGTCTACAATGAGCAGTTCTTC.

The chain combines TRBV7-9 with TRBJ1-5; D ambiguous. Trimming removed 3 bases from V and 1 base from J, with 13 bases in between. Looked up from germline, CDR1 is SEHNR and CDR2 is FQNEAQ (reference sequence). This CDR3 region has 16 residues. CDR3 in amino acids: CASSFGGSDSNQPQHF. For the CDR3, the DNA is TGTGCCAGCAGCTTCGGAGGGTCGGACAGCAATCAGCCCCAGCATTTT.

J is TRBJ2-7 and V is TRBV30; 7 nucleotides match TRBD1. The CDR3 consists of 15 residues. V lost 2 bases, J lost 5 bases, and 12 bases stayed unmatched. Germline V gives CDR1 GTSNPN, CDR2 SVGIG (reference sequence). The CDR3 DNA follows: TGTGCCTGGAGTAGGGATGCGGATAGGGGGCACGAGCAGTACTTC. As protein: CAWSRDADRGHEQYF.

The chain uses TRBV24-1 and TRBJ2-1; 7 nucleotides agree with TRBD2. The CDR3 length is 14 residues. Germline values: CDR1 KGHDR, CDR2 SFDVKD. V gave up 0 bases and J gave up 9 bases; unmatched junction bases: 4. CDR3: CATSDLWTSGEQFF. The CDR3 bases are TGTGCCACCAGTGATTTGTGGACTAGTGGTGAGCAGTTCTTC.

The V call is TRBV21-1, the J call TRBJ1-4; the table's D call, TRBD1, has no DNA check behind it. TRBV21-1 is shown as a pseudogene. The CDR3 is 15 amino acids. CDR3 sequence: CASSRRTVNNEKLFF. The DNA for the CDR3 is TGTGCCAGCAGCCGACGGACAGTAAATAATGAAAAACTGTTTTTT.

This clone was detected once. The chain joins TRBV6-2 or TRBV6-3 to TRBJ2-1, with a weak D call TRBD2 (6 bases). Deletions cut 5 bases from V and 8 bases from J, with 16 bases between. Germline loops: CDR1 MNHEY, CDR2 SVGEGT. The CDR3 is made up of 14 amino acids. The CDR3 region is CASSGPKWRDEQFF. CDR3 coding DNA: TGTGCCAGCAGTGGACCAAAATGGAGGGATGAGCAGTTCTTC.

This CDR3 is CASSVLDFAYEQYF. The CDR3 DNA reads TGTGCCAGCAGCGTTTTGGACTTCGCCTACGAGCAGTACTTC. The rearrangement uses TRBV9 and TRBJ2-7; TRBD2 is a possible D gene (5 bases). Germline loops: CDR1 SGDLS, CDR2 YYNGEE. The CDR3 contains 14 residues. V dropped 2 bases and J dropped 2 bases, with 11 bases sitting between them.

The rearrangement uses TRBV5-5 and TRBJ1-4; D not certain. Germline CDR1 is SGHKS and CDR2 is YYEKEE (reference sequence). The CDR3 is 15 amino acids. Trimming shortened V by 0 bases and J by 7 bases, and 13 bases separated the two germline ends. DNA for the CDR3: TGTGCCAGCAGCTTGGATGGGAGTGTAAGTGAAAAACTGTTTTTT. Encoded protein: CASSLDGSVSEKLFF.

The J gene is TRBJ1-2, the V gene TRBV7-3; 8 bases are a match to TRBD1. The CDR3 consists of 15 residues. The trim removed 4 bases at V and 5 bases at J, leaving 9 bases unmatched. CDR1 and CDR2 (germline): SGHTA, FQGTGA. CDR3 DNA sequence: TGTGCCAGCAGCTCGGCAGGGGGCTCGGGTTATGGCTACACCTTC. The encoded protein is CASSSAGGSGYGYTF. Looking up the rest from reference TRBV7-3 and TRBJ1-2 gives the full variable domain: GAGVSQTPSNKVTEKGKYVELRCDPISGHTALYWYRQSLGQGPEFLIYFQGTGAADDSGLPNDRFFAVRPEGSVSTLKIQRTERGDSAVYLCASSSAGGSGYGYTFGSGTRLTVV.

The chain uses TRBV25-1 and TRBJ2-7; D may be TRBD2 (5 bases). The V and J ends lost 5 bases and 0 bases respectively, with 11 bases between them. The CDR3 is made up of 14 amino acids. Germline CDR1 is MGHDK and CDR2 is SYGVNS. The CDR3 coding sequence is TGTGCCAGCAGTTTCCTCGGGAACTCCTACGAGCAGTACTTC. It is translated as CASSFLGNSYEQYF.

This chain links TRBV6-2 or TRBV6-3 with TRBJ2-1; weak D call: TRBD1 (5 bases). Germline V gene data show CDR1 as MNHEY and CDR2 as SVGEGT. The V gene lost 2 bases and the J gene lost 6 bases, with 14 bases spanning the gap. This CDR3 region has 15 residues. Written as DNA, the CDR3 is TGTGCCAGCAGTTACGGTTTACTAAGGGGCAATGAGCAGTTCTTC. Encoded protein: CASSYGLLRGNEQFF.

The chain is built from TRBV10-3 and TRBJ2-2; 13 bases map to TRBD2. CDR3 length: 17 residues. Per germline, CDR1 ENHRY and CDR2 SYGVKD. V lost 0 bases and J lost 6; bases outside the gene matches: 4. CDR3 nucleotides: TGTGCCATCAGTGAGTCAGCCGGGACTAGCGGGGCCGGGGAGCTGTTTTTT. Amino acids: CAISESAGTSGAGELFF.